The 27 T cell receptor beta chains reported below all come from one sample, sequenced in a study of blood T cell repertoires in COVID-19. Clones were sequenced by immunoSEQ multiplex PCR, and TCRdb holds only the in-frame ones, with some missing. The sample has over 300,000 clones; roughly 88% are singletons. Specimen: PBMCs or T cells enriched from blood (not recorded which). These receptors were taken from a woman aged 30 to 39 with acute COVID-19.

The chain is built from TRBV12-3 or TRBV12-4 and TRBJ2-7; 7 bases match TRBD1. V shed 5 bases and J 5 bases; nucleotides not matched to a gene: 6. CDR3 size: 13 residues. CDR3 coding DNA: TGTGCCAGCAGTGAACAGGGGTGGGACGAGCAGTACTTC. Residues: CASSEQGWDEQYF.

This clone has a single count. The genes are TRBV18 and TRBJ1-1; D is perhaps TRBD1 (6 bases). In germline, CDR1 is KGHSH, CDR2 LQKENI. V was pared by 5 bases and J by 8 bases, with 15 bases between. The CDR3 has 13 amino acids. DNA of the CDR3: TGTGCCAGCTCATCCGGACAGTCTTCCGAAGCTTTCTTT. Translated: CASSSGQSSEAFF.

This clone was detected only once. V is TRBV7-2 and J is TRBJ1-2, with a possible D match to TRBD1 (6 bases). The CDR3 contains 14 residues. Germline CDR1 reads SGHTA; CDR2 reads FQGNSA. V dropped 5 bases and J dropped 1 base, with 11 bases sitting between them. CDR3 amino acids: CASSLPGHNYGYTF. CDR3 sequence (DNA): TGTGCCAGCAGCCTACCGGGACATAACTATGGCTACACCTTC.

V is TRBV29-1 and J is TRBJ1-2; D perhaps matches TRBD1 (6 bases). V lost 5 bases and J 5 bases, leaving 9 bases between the germline ends. The CDR3 is made up of 11 amino acids. Germline loops: CDR1 SQVTM, CDR2 ANQGSEA. The CDR3 loop is CSVRQAYGYTF. For the CDR3, the DNA is TGCAGCGTTAGACAGGCTTATGGCTACACCTTC.

In this sample, this clone turned up a few times. This chain links TRBV3-1 (or the pseudogene TRBV3-2) with TRBJ1-3; unclear D gene. This CDR3 region has 17 residues. V shed 2 bases and J shed 2 bases, with 16 bases lying between them. Germline V gene lookup returns CDR1 LGHDT and CDR2 YNNKEL (reference sequence). This CDR3 reads CASSQQTSAGPGNTIYF. The DNA for the CDR3 is TGTGCCAGCAGCCAACAAACGTCGGCGGGCCCTGGAAACACCATATATTTT.

CDR3 coding DNA: TGTGCCAGTAGTATTTCGACAGGGGCGTACAATGAGCAGTTCTTC. Amino acids: CASSISTGAYNEQFF. The chain joins TRBV19 to TRBJ2-1; TRBD1 matches at 8 bases. Trimming removed 3 bases from V and 4 bases from J; junction bases left unmatched: 5. This CDR3 is built from 15 residues. Germline assignment: CDR1 LNHDA and CDR2 SQIVND (reference sequence).

This chain links TRBV10-3 with TRBJ2-7; D gene uncertain. Per germline, CDR1 ENHRY and CDR2 SYGVKD. The CDR3 sequence is 14 residues long. Between the trimmed V and J ends, which lost 7 bases and 0 bases, there was a span of 13 bases. CDR3 DNA sequence: TGTGCCATCATGCATACCCTGAGCTCCTACGAGCAGTACTTC. Protein: CAIMHTLSSYEQYF.

The DNA of the CDR3 is TGTGCCAGCAGTTACTCGACCGCGGGGGGTAATTCACCCCTCCACTTT. Translating it yields CASSYSTAGGNSPLHF. The rearrangement joins TRBV6-5 to TRBJ1-6; a weak D match, TRBD1 (5 bases). Trimming cost V 0 bases and J 6 bases, with 12 bases left between them. Germline V gene sequence: CDR1 MNHEY, CDR2 SVGAGI. The CDR3 consists of 16 residues.

This CDR3 reads CASSQEEATYGYTF. The CDR3 coding sequence is TGCGCCAGCAGCCAAGAGGAGGCTACCTATGGCTACACCTTC. The chain employs TRBV4-3 and TRBJ1-2; the D is unclear. V gave up 0 bases and J gave up 4 bases, with 9 bases separating them. There are 14 residues in the CDR3. Germline V gene lookup returns CDR1 LGHNA and CDR2 YSLEER.

The genes are TRBV7-9 and TRBJ2-2; TRBD1 aligns across 8 bases. The CDR3 spans 15 residues. Germline loops: CDR1 SEHNR, CDR2 FQNEAQ (reference sequence). Trimming removed 4 bases from V and 1 base from J; junction bases left unmatched: 2. The CDR3 DNA follows: TGTGCCAGCAGCTCCGGGACAGGGAACACCGGGGAGCTGTTTTTT. As protein: CASSSGTGNTGELFF.

J is TRBJ1-3 and V is TRBV5-5, with 7 bases lining up with TRBD1. Germline CDR1 is SGHKS and CDR2 is YYEKEE (reference sequence). Losses at the gene ends were 6 bases for V and 7 bases for J; bases not matched to a gene: 10. This CDR3 region has 14 residues. The CDR3 protein is CASTLRTGGNTIYF. CDR3 nucleotides: TGTGCCAGCACACTAAGGACAGGTGGTAACACCATATATTTT. Full variable domain (missing parts from reference TRBV5-5 and TRBJ1-3): DAGVTQSPTHLIKTRGQQVTLRCSPISGHKSVSWYQQVLGQGPQFIFQYYEKEERGRGNFPDRFSARQFPNYSSELNVNALLLGDSALYLCASTLRTGGNTIYFGEGSWLTVV.

The chain has TRBV29-1 and TRBJ1-4, with TRBD1 identical over 7 bases. Germline CDR1 is SQVTM and CDR2 is ANQGSEA. The length of the CDR3 is 12 residues. With V trimmed by 7 bases and J by 10 bases, 9 bases remained unmatched. The CDR3 loop is CSGVQGVGKLFF. The CDR3 DNA reads as TGCAGCGGGGTTCAGGGGGTTGGAAAACTGTTTTTT.

V gene TRBV30 combines with J gene TRBJ1-6, with D unclear. Germline V gives CDR1 GTSNPN, CDR2 SVGIG (reference sequence). The CDR3 covers 15 residues. With 2 bases removed from V and 9 bases from J, the gap between germline ends came to 17 bases. The CDR3 loop is CAWSIPGFSTSPLHF. DNA for the CDR3: TGTGCCTGGAGTATCCCGGGGTTCTCTACTTCACCCCTCCACTTT.

This chain connects TRBV3-1 (or the pseudogene TRBV3-2) to TRBJ1-5, with 9 bases aligning to TRBD1. The V gene's germline CDR1 is LGHDT and CDR2 YNNKEL (reference sequence). The J segment lost 6 bases and the V segment lost 0 bases, leaving 3 bases of the junction unmatched. The CDR3 is 15 residues long. This CDR3 is CASSQDTGGGQPQHF. The CDR3 region has the DNA TGTGCCAGCAGCCAAGATACAGGGGGCGGTCAGCCCCAGCATTTT.

This clone has just a few counts. V is TRBV29-1 and J is TRBJ1-3, with D maybe TRBD1 (6 bases). The CDR3 covers 13 residues. The germline CDR1 and CDR2 sequences are SQVTM and ANQGSEA. V shed 6 bases and J shed 4 bases, with 13 bases lying between them. CDR3 region: CSVQQGYGNTIYF. Written as DNA, the CDR3 is TGCAGCGTGCAACAGGGATACGGAAACACCATATATTTT.

This clone was seen a handful of times. The V and J genes are TRBV5-5 and TRBJ2-7, with D possibly being TRBD1 (6 bases). CDR3 length equals 15 residues. Germline CDR1 reads SGHKS; CDR2 reads YYEKEE (reference sequence). Trimming removed 3 bases at V and 0 bases at J, with 13 bases between. CDR3 bases: TGTGCCAGCAGCTACGAAGACAGGAGCTCCTACGAGCAGTACTTC. Translation gives CASSYEDRSSYEQYF.

The chain joins TRBV21-1 to TRBJ2-3; whether TRBD2, the table's D call, matches the DNA was not checked. TRBV21-1 is noted as a pseudogene. The CDR3 has 16 residues. In DNA form, the CDR3 reads TGTGCCAGCAGCAAAGCGGCGGGGGAGAGCACAGATACGCAGTATTTT. This codes for CASSKAAGESTDTQYF.

The V call is TRBV19, the J call TRBJ2-7; 7 nucleotides agree with TRBD1. Germline values: CDR1 LNHDA, CDR2 SQIVND (reference sequence). V dropped 2 bases and J dropped 3; count of bases not matched to a gene: 7. This CDR3 has 15 amino acids. In nucleotides, the CDR3 is TGTGCCAGTAGTATACGACCCGGGACAGTCTACGAGCAGTACTTC. Amino acids: CASSIRPGTVYEQYF.

This chain connects TRBV7-6 to TRBJ2-1; 10 bases are a match to TRBD2. CDR1 and CDR2 (germline): SGHVS, FNYEAQ. The CDR3 loop spans 15 amino acids. The junction had 4 bases not matched to a gene; V was cut back by 2 bases and J by 6 bases. This CDR3 is CASSLPAGGTNEQFF. Written as DNA, the CDR3 is TGTGCCAGCAGCTTACCAGCGGGGGGGACCAATGAGCAGTTCTTC.

The chain is built from TRBV5-1 and TRBJ1-1; D is perhaps TRBD1 (6 bases). The germline V and J ends were trimmed by 0 bases and 5 bases, with 8 bases remaining between them. In germline, CDR1 is SGHRS, CDR2 YFSETQ. The CDR3 spans 13 residues. In nucleotides, the CDR3 is TGCGCCAGCAGCTTGGTCCAGGGGACTGAAGCTTTCTTT. Translated: CASSLVQGTEAFF.

This sequence joins TRBV5-1 and TRBJ2-2, with 14 bases matching TRBD2. Germline CDR1 reads SGHRS; CDR2 reads YFSETQ. The junction had 11 bases not matched to a gene; V was cut back by 3 bases and J by 1 base. CDR3 length: 20 amino acids. The CDR3 sequence: CASSSWGAGLAGVNTGELFF. The CDR3 nucleotides are TGCGCCAGCAGCTCATGGGGCGCGGGACTAGCGGGAGTGAACACCGGGGAGCTGTTTTTT.

The genes are TRBV3-1 (or the pseudogene TRBV3-2) and TRBJ2-7, with a possible D match to TRBD2 (5 bases). Germline V gene lookup returns CDR1 LGHDT and CDR2 YNNKEL (reference sequence). The V and J ends lost 0 bases and 5 bases respectively, with 17 bases between them. The CDR3 extends over 16 amino acids. The CDR3 region is CASSQDWAPAANEQYF. In DNA form, the CDR3 reads TGTGCCAGCAGCCAAGATTGGGCCCCAGCGGCGAACGAGCAGTACTTC.

The rearrangement joins TRBV9 to TRBJ1-2; the D is unclear. This CDR3 is 14 amino acids long. The V gene's germline CDR1 is SGDLS and CDR2 YYNGEE. V lost 0 bases to trimming and J lost 5 bases, with 11 bases between them. The CDR3 DNA reads TGTGCCAGCAGCGTAGAGGCTCTCGGGTATGGCTACACCTTC. Protein product: CASSVEALGYGYTF.

V usage is TRBV19 and J usage is TRBJ2-7, with TRBD1 matching 7 bases. The germline CDR1 and CDR2 sequences are LNHDA and SQIVND (reference sequence). The CDR3 has 13 residues. V shed 4 bases and J 7 bases; nucleotides not matched to a gene: 7. The CDR3 spells CASSTTGRTEQYF. The CDR3 nucleotides are TGTGCCAGTAGTACGACAGGGAGAACGGAGCAGTACTTC.

A single count supports this clone. The chain combines TRBV5-8 with TRBJ1-4; unclear D gene. Per germline, CDR1 SGHTS and CDR2 YDEGEE. Trimming cost V 7 bases and J 4 bases, with 14 bases left between them. The CDR3 covers 14 residues. CDR3 in amino acids: CASGLKSHNEKLFF. The CDR3 nucleotides read TGTGCCAGCGGACTAAAGAGTCATAATGAAAAACTGTTTTTT.

J is TRBJ2-7 and V is TRBV28; no definite D call. The CDR3 runs to 11 residues. Trimming pared 2 bases from V and 7 bases from J, leaving 6 bases between. The germline V gene has CDR1 MDHEN and CDR2 SYDVKM. This CDR3 reads CASSLVREQYF. CDR3 nucleotides: TGTGCCAGCAGTTTAGTGAGGGAGCAGTACTTC.

The CDR3 coding sequence is TGTGCTAGTGGTTTGAAACCGGGACAGGTGATGACTGAAGCTTTCTTT. Its protein product is CASGLKPGQVMTEAFF. The chain has TRBV12-5 and TRBJ1-1, with 8 bases aligning to TRBD1. CDR1 is LGHNT and CDR2 is FRNRAP in the germline V gene. Trimming removed 2 bases from V and 5 bases from J; junction bases left unmatched: 10. This CDR3 comprises 16 residues.